The clone carrying this TCR beta chain was observed a handful of times. The antigen is not known. Primers for the PCR totalled 60 Vbeta and 13 Jbeta. Data came from immunoSEQ multiplex PCR; TCRdb stores just in-frame clones and leaves some out. This table holds some 54,000 clones, 70% to 90% found once. The record originates from a study of cytomegalovirus exposure and HLA in healthy donors. Whole-study results and caveats: TCR beta sequences reportedly predicted most subjects' HLA-A and HLA-B alleles accurately. Among donors in an Asian-associated ancestry cluster, a later analysis reportedly found fewer N-insertions than the roughly 610-donor mean.

V lost 2 bases, J lost 2 bases, and 4 bases stayed unmatched. CDR1 and CDR2 (germline): SEHNR, FQNEAQ (reference sequence). CDR3 size: 16 residues. The clonotype was recovered from a male donor in good health and CMV-seronegative. The genes are TRBV7-9 and TRBJ1-3, with TRBD1 identical over 9 bases. The sequenced sample consisted of PBMCs. In DNA, the CDR3 is TGTGCCAGCAGCTTATCGACAGGGGGTACTGGAAACACCATATATTTT. This encodes CASSLSTGGTGNTIYF.